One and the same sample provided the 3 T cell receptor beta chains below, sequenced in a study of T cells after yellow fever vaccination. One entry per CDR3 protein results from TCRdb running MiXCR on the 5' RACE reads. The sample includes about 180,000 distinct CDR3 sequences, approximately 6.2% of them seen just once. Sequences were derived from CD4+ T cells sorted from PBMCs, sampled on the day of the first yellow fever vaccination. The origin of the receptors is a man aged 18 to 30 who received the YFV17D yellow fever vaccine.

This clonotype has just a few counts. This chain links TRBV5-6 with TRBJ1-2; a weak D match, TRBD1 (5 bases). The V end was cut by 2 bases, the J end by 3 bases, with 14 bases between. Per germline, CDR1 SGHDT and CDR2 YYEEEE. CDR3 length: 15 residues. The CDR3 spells CASSLVARVYYGYTF. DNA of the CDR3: TGTGCCAGCAGCTTAGTGGCCAGGGTCTACTATGGCTACACCTTC. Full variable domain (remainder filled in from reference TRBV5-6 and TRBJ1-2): DAGVTQSPTHLIKTRGQQVTLRCSPKSGHDTVSWYQQALGQGPQFIFQYYEEEERQRGNFPDRFSGHQFPNYSSELNVNALLLGDSALYLCASSLVARVYYGYTFGSGTRLTVV.

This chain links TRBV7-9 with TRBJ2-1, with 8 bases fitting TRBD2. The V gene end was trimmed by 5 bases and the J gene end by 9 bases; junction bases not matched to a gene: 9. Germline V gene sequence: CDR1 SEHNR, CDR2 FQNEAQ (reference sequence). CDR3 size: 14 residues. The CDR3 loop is CASSRIGLAGEQFF. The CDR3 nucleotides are TGTGCCAGCAGCCGAATAGGACTAGCCGGTGAGCAGTTCTTC.

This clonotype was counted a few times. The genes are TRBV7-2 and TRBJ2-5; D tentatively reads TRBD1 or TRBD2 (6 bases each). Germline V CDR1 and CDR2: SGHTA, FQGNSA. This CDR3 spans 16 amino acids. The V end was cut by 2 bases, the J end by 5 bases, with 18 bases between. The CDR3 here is CASSLIDRGRVETQYF. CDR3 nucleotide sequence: TGTGCCAGCAGCTTAATCGACCGGGGGCGAGTGGAGACCCAGTACTTC.